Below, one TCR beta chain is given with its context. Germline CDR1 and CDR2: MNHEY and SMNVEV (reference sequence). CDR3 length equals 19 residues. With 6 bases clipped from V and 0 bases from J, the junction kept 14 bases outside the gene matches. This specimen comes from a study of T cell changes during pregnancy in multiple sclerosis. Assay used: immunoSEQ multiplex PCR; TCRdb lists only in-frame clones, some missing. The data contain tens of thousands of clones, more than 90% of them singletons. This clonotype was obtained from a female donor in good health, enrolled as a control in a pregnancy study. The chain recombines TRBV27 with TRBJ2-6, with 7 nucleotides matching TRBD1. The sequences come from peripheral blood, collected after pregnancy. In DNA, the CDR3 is TGTGCCAGCAGACCGGGACCGGGACAGAGAGCCTCTGGGGCCAACGTCCTGACTTTC. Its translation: CASRPGPGQRASGANVLTF.